This TCR beta chain is drawn from a study of blood T cell repertoires in COVID-19. Background on the study: Sites in the United States, Italy and Spain provided acute and convalescent COVID-19 samples.

Repertoires were generated with immunoSEQ multiplex PCR, while TCRdb's copy carries only in-frame clones and drops some. The sample carries 150,000 to 200,000 clones, over 75% recorded once. This TCR was recovered from an elderly woman with active or convalescent COVID-19. Sequencing input: peripheral blood.

This chain's CDR3 is CASSVYPGGSEKLFF. For the CDR3, the DNA is TGTGCCAGCAGCGTATATCCAGGGGGTTCTGAAAAACTGTTTTTT. The chain has TRBV9 and TRBJ1-4, with 7 bases fitting TRBD1. V shed 1 base, J shed 7 bases, and the junction held 7 bases outside the gene matches. This CDR3 is 15 amino acids long. Germline loops: CDR1 SGDLS, CDR2 YYNGEE.